This is a list of T cell receptor beta chains from one sample in a study of blood T cells in healthy people across ages. TCRdb processed the 5' RACE reads anew with MiXCR; each CDR3 protein has one entry. This sample has roughly 800,000 distinct CDR3 sequences, with more than 45% found just once. Sequencing used blood. Source of these receptors: a man aged 25 to 40 in good health. Both conserved end residues are part of each CDR3. The order of the fields is D gene, V gene, CDR3 protein. The D gene is left open where the match is weak.

TRBD1 TRBV29-1 CSVEDTTGQYEQYF
NA TRBV20-1 CSARDFRDGHSPLHF
NA TRBV30 CAWSVVREETQYF
NA TRBV30 CAWDDYNEQYF
TRBD1 TRBV27 CASSSYRDRGDTGELFF
NA TRBV29-1 CSVSSGLGSYNEQFF
TRBD2 TRBV20-1 CSARGLAGGPTYNEQFF
TRBD2 TRBV7-2 CASSQASGDYNEQFF
NA TRBV20-1 CSAHADAGENEQYF
TRBD2 TRBV19 CASSIDSGALYNEQFF
NA TRBV20-1 CSASTRHENTGELFF
NA TRBV29-1 CSVGAWGNTEAFF
NA TRBV7-2 CASSPPPRTVVVSDEQFF
TRBD1 TRBV7-6 CASSLALSDREGEAFF
TRBD1 TRBV7-2 CASSSDRVYGQETQYF
NA TRBV29-1 CSVGGSSIYEQYF
TRBD1 TRBV5-1 CASRGTVRQETQYF
NA TRBV20-1 CSARVRGGGGLSNQPQHF
NA TRBV20-1 CSARDGLDPNVRYEQYF
TRBD1 TRBV7-2 CASSFGDRDWDSPLHF
NA TRBV20-1 CSAVKGVLNEQFF
NA TRBV7-2 CVSISPGGWEQYF